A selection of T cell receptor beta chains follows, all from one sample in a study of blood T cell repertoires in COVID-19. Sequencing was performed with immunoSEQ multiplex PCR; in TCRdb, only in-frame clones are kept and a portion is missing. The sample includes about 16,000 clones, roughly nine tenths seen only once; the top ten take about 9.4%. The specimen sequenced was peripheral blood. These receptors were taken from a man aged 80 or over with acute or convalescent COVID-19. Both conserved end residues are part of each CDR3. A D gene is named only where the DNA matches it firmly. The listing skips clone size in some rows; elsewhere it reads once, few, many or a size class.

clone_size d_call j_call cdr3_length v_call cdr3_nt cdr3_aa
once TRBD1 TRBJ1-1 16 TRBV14 TGTGCCAGCAGCCAAGGGCAAGGGACAGCGAACACTGAAGCTTTCTTT CASSQGQGTANTEAFF
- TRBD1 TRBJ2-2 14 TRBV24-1 TGTGCCACCATGGACAGGGTAGGGGTCGGGGAGCTGTTTTTT CATMDRVGVGELFF
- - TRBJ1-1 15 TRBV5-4 TGTGCCAGCAGCTTGGACGGGGTACTGGGGACTGAAGCTTTCTTT CASSLDGVLGTEAFF
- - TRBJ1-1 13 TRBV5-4 TGTGCCAGCAGCGAGCAGGGAGGAACTGAAGCTTTCTTT CASSEQGGTEAFF
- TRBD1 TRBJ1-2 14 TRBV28 TGTGCCAGCAGTTTTACAGGGGGCCGGTATGGCTACACCTTC CASSFTGGRYGYTF
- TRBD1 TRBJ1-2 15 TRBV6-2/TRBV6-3 TGTGCCAGCAGCTCCGGACAGGGGGCGCTTTGGGGCTACACCTTC CASSSGQGALWGYTF
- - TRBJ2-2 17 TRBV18 TGTGCCAGCTCACCACCCCGTGGACCACAGGCCACCGGGGAGCTGTTTTTT CASSPPRGPQATGELFF
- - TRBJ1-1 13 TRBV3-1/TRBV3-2 TGTGCCAGCAGCCAAGGGAGAGACAGTGAAGCTTTCTTT CASSQGRDSEAFF
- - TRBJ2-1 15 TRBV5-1 TGCGCCAGCAGCCCCTGGGCAGGGTCCTACAATGAGCAGTTCTTC CASSPWAGSYNEQFF
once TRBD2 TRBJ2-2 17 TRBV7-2 TGTGCCAGCAGCAGACTAGCGGGGAGCTTAAACACCGGGGAGCTGTTTTTT CASSRLAGSLNTGELFF
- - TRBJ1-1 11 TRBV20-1 TGCAGTGCTAGCTTACAGTTTCTCATGTTCTTT CSASLQFLMFF
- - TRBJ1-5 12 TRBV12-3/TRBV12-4 TGTGCCAGCAGTTTAATGGGCCAGCCCCAGCATTTT CASSLMGQPQHF
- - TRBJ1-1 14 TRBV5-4 TGTGCCAGCAGCTTGTTAGGGGCCGGCACTGAAGCTTTCTTT CASSLLGAGTEAFF
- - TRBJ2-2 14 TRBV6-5 TGTGCCAGCCTGGTGGCTCCAAACACCGGGGAGCTGTTTTTT CASLVAPNTGELFF
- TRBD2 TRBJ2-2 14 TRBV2 TGTGCCAGCAGTGAATCGGCGGGAGTCGGGGAGCTGTTTTTT CASSESAGVGELFF
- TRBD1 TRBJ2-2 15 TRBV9 TGTGCCAGCAGCGCGACAGGGGTAGGGACCGGGGAGCTGTTTTTT CASSATGVGTGELFF
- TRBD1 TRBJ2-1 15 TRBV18 TGTGCCAGCTCCGGACAGGGGGCGGGGTACAATGAGCAGTTCTTC CASSGQGAGYNEQFF
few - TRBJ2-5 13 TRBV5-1 TGCGCCAGCAGCCCGAGGCCCCAAGAGACCCAGTACTTC CASSPRPQETQYF
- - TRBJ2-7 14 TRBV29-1 TGCAGCGTTGAAGATAACGGCAGGGGGGACGAGCAGTACTTC CSVEDNGRGDEQYF
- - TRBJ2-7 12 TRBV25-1 TGTGCCAGCAGTGGGCCCAGCTACGAGCAGTACTTC CASSGPSYEQYF
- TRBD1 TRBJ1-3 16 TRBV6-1 TGTGCCAGCAGTGGCGCGGACAGGGTAAACGGAAACACCATATATTTT CASSGADRVNGNTIYF
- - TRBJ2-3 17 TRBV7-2 TGTGCCAGCAGCTTAATCCCAGGGGCAGAGGGCACAGATACGCAGTATTTT CASSLIPGAEGTDTQYF
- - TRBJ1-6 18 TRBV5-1 TGCGCCAGCAGCTCCGCAGCGAGCGGGGATCCGTATAATTCACCCCTCCACTTT CASSSAASGDPYNSPLHF
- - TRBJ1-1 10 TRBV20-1 TGCAGTGCGAGGAGCACTGAAGCTTTCTTT CSARSTEAFF
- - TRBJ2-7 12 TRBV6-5 TGTGCCAGCAGTCCCCCAACAGGGCCTCGGCACTTC CASSPPTGPRHF
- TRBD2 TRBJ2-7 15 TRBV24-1 TGTGCCACCAGTGACGTACTAGCGCCTACCTACGAGCAGTACTTC CATSDVLAPTYEQYF
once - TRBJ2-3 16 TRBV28 TGTGCCAGCAGTTTAGGCTTTTCAGGATCGGCAGATACGCAGTATTTT CASSLGFSGSADTQYF
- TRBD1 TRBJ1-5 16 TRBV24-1 TGTGCCACCAGTGATTCAGGACAGGGCGGCGGTCAGCCCCAGCATTTT CATSDSGQGGGQPQHF
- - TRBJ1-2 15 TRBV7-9 TGTGCCAGCAGCTTAAAGCAGGGGATCAACTATGGCTACACCTTC CASSLKQGINYGYTF